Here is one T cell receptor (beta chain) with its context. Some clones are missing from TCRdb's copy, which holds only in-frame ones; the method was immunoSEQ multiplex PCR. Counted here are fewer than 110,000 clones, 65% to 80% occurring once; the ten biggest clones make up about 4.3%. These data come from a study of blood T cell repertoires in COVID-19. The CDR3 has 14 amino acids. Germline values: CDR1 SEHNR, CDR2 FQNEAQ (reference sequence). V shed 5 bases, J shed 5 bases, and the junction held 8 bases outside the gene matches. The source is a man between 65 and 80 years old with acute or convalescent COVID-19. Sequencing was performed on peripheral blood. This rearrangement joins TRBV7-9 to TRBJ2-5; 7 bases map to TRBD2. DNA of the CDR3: TGTGCCAGCAGCCGAGGGGAGGGTGCGGAGACCCAGTACTTC. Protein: CASSRGEGAETQYF.